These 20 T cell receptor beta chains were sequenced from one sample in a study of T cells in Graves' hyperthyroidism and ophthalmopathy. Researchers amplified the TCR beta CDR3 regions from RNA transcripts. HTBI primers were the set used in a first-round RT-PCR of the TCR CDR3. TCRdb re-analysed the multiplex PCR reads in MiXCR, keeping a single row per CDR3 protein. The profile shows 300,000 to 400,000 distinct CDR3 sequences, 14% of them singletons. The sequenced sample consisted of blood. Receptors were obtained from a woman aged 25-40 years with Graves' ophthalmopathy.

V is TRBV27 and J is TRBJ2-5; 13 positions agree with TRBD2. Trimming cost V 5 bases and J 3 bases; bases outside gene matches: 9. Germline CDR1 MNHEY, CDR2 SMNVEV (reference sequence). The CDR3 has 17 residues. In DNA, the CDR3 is TGTGCCAGCAGTACGGGACTAGCGGGGCGGGTTAAAGAGACCCAGTACTTC. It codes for CASSTGLAGRVKETQYF.

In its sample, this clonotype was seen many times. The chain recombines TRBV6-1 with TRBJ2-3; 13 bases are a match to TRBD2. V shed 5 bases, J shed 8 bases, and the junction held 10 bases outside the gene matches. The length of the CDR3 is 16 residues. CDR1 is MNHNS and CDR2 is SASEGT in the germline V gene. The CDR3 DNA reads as TGTGCCAGCAGTCGCGGACTAGCGGGGGTTTTGGGTACGCAGTATTTT. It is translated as CASSRGLAGVLGTQYF.

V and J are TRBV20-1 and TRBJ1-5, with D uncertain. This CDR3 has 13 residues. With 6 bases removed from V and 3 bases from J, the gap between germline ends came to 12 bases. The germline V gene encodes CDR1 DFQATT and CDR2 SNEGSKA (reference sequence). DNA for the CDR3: TGCAGTGCCCCGTTATATTACAATCAGCCCCAGCATTTT. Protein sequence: CSAPLYYNQPQHF.

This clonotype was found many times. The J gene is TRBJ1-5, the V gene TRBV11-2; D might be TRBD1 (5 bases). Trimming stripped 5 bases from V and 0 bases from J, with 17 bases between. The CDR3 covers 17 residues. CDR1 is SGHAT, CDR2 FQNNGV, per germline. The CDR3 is CASSLGTGFYSNQPQHF. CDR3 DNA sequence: TGTGCCAGCAGCCTGGGGACGGGTTTCTATAGCAATCAGCCCCAGCATTTT.

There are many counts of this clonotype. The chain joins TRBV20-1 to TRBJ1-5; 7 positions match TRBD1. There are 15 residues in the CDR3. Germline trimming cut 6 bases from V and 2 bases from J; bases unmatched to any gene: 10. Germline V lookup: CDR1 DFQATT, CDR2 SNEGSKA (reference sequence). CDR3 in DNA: TGCAGTGCAACCATTACAGGGGAGGGCAATCAGCCCCAGCATTTT. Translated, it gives CSATITGEGNQPQHF.

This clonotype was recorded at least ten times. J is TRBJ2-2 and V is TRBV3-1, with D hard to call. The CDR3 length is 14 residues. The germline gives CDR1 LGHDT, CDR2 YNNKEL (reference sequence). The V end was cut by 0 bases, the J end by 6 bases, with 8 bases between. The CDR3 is CASSQDPGAGELFF. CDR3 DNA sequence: TGTGCCAGCAGCCAAGATCCGGGCGCCGGGGAGCTGTTTTTT.

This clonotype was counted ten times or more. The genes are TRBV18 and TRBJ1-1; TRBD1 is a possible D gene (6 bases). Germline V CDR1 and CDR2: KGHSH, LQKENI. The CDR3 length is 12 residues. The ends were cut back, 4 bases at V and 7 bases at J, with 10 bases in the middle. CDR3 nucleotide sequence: TGTGCCAGCTCACGGAGGACAGATGAAGCTTTCTTT. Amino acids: CASSRRTDEAFF.

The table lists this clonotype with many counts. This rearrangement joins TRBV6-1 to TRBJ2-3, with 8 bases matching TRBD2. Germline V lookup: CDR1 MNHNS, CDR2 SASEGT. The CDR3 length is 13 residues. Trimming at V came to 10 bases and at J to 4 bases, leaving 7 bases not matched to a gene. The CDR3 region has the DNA TGTGCCACCTCTATGCGGGGGGCAGATACGCAGTATTTT. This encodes CATSMRGADTQYF.

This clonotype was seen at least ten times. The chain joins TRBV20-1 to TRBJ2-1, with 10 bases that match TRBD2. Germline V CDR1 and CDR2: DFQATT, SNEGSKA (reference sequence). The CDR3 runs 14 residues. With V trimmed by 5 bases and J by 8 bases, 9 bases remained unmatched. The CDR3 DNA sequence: TGCAGTGCTCCCCTAGCGGGGGTAAGGGATGAGCAGTTCTTC. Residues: CSAPLAGVRDEQFF.

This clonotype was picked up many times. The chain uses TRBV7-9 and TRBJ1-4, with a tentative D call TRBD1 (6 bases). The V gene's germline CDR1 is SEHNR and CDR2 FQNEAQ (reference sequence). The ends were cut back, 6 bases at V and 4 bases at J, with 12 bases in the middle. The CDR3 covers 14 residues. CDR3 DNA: TGTGCCAGCAGGGCTACAGGGAATAATGAAAAACTGTTTTTT. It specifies CASRATGNNEKLFF.

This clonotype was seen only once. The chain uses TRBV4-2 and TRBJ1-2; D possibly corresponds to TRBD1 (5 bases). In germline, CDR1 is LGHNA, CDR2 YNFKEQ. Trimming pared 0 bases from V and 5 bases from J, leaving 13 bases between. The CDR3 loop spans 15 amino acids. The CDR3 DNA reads TGTGCCAGCAGCCAAGAAGGCAGGGTCGTGTATGGCTACACCTTC. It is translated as CASSQEGRVVYGYTF.

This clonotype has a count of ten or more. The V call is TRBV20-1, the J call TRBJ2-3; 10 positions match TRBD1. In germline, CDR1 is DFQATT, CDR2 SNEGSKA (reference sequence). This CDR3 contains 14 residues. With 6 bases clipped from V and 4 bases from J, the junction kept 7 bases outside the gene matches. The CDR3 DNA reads TGCAGTGCCCCCGGGACAGGGGTCCCAGATACGCAGTATTTT. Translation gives CSAPGTGVPDTQYF.

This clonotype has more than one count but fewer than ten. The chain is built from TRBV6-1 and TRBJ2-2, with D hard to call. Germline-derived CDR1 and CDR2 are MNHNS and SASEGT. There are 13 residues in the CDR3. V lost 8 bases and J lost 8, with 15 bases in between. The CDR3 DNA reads TGTGCCAGCGAGTACAGCCCCCTTGGGGAGCTGTTTTTT. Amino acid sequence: CASEYSPLGELFF.

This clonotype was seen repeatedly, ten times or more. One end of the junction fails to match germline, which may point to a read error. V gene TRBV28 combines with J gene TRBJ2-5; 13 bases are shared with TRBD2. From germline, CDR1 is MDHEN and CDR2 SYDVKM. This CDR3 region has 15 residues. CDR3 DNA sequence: TGTGCCAGCAGTTCACTAGCGGGGGGGCAAGGGACCCAGTACTTC. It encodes CASSSLAGGQGTQYF.

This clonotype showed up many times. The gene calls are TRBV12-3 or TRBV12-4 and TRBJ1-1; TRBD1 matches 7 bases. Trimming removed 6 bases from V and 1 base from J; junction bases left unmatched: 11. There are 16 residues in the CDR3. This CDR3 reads CASSEFPGTENTEAFF. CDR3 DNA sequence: TGTGCCAGCAGCGAGTTCCCCGGGACAGAGAACACTGAAGCTTTCTTT.

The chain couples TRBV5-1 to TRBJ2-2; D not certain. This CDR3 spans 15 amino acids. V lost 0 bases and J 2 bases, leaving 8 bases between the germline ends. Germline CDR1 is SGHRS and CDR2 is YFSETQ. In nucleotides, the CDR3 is TGCGCCAGCAGCTTGGACAGCTTTAACACCGGGGAGCTGTTTTTT. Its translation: CASSLDSFNTGELFF. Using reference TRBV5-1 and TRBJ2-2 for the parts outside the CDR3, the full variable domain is KAGVTQTPRYLIKTRGQQVTLSCSPISGHRSVSWYQQTPGQGLQFLFEYFSETQRNKGNFPGRFSGRQFSNSRSEMNVSTLELGDSALYLCASSLDSFNTGELFFGEGSRLTVL.

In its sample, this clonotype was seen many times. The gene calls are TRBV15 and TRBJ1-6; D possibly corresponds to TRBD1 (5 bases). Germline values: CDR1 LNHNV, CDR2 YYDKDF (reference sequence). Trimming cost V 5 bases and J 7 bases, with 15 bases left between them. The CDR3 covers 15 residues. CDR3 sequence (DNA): TGTGCCACCAGCCCCCCCGGAGGGGTGAATTCACCCCTCCACTTT. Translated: CATSPPGGVNSPLHF.

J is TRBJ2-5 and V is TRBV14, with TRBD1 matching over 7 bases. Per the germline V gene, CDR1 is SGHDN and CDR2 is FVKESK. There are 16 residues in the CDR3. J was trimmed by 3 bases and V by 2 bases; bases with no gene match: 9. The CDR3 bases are TGTGCCAGCAGCCAACACAGGGGCCTTCCTAAAGAGACCCAGTACTTC. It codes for CASSQHRGLPKETQYF.

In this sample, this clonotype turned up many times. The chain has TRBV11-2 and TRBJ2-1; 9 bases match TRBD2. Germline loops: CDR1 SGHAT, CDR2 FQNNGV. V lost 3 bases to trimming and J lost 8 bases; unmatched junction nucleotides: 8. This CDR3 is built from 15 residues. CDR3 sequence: CASSFAGGVVYEQFF. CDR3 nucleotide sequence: TGTGCCAGCAGCTTCGCGGGGGGGGTGGTCTATGAGCAGTTCTTC.

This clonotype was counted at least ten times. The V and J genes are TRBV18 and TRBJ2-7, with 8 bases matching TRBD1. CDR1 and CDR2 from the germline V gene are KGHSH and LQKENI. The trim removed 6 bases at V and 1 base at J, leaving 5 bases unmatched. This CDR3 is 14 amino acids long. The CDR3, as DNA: TGTGCCAGCTCCGAGGGACAGGCATCCTACGAGCAGTACTTC. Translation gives CASSEGQASYEQYF.